The 27 T cell receptor beta chains reported below all come from one sample, sequenced in a study of blood T cells in healthy people across ages. Combining a sample-barcoded 5' primer with a J-beta primer mix, a second PCR ran for roughly 7 to 12 cycles. TCRdb called the 5' RACE reads again in MiXCR, with one record for every CDR3 protein. The repertoire holds more than 500,000 distinct CDR3 sequences, with 27% as singletons. The sequenced sample consisted of blood. These TCRs come from a woman aged 70-85 years in good health.

This clonotype was observed a few times. This rearrangement joins TRBV18 to TRBJ2-5, with 7 bases fitting TRBD2. Germline assignment: CDR1 KGHSH and CDR2 LQKENI. Trimming cost V 2 bases and J 1 base; bases outside gene matches: 4. CDR3 length: 15 residues. CDR3 residues: CASSPTLAVQETQYF. CDR3 nucleotides: TGTGCCAGCTCACCAACTCTAGCGGTCCAAGAGACCCAGTACTTC.

J is TRBJ1-3 and V is TRBV14; D gene unclear. Germline-derived CDR1 and CDR2 are SGHDN and FVKESK. The CDR3 spans 13 residues. V lost 5 bases and J lost 4, with 9 bases in between. CDR3 nucleotides: TGTGCCAGCAGCACCTTCGGGGGAAACACCATATATTTT. Translation gives CASSTFGGNTIYF. Drawing the rest from reference TRBV14 and TRBJ1-3, the complete variable domain is EAGVTQFPSHSVIEKGQTVTLRCDPISGHDNLYWYRRVMGKEIKFLLHFVKESKQDESGMPNNRFLAERTGGTYSTLKVQPAELEDSGVYFCASSTFGGNTIYFGEGSWLTVV.

The rearrangement uses TRBV7-2 and TRBJ1-1, with unresolved D. Germline V gene lookup returns CDR1 SGHTA and CDR2 FQGNSA. CDR3 length: 12 residues. Deletions cut 4 bases from V and 5 bases from J, with 8 bases between. CDR3: CASSYFGTEAFF. CDR3 DNA: TGTGCCAGCAGCTATTTTGGGACTGAAGCTTTCTTT. The whole variable domain, remainder taken from reference TRBV7-2 and TRBJ1-1, is GAGVSQSPSNKVTEKGKDVELRCDPISGHTALYWYRQSLGQGLEFLIYFQGNSAPDKSGLPSDRFSAERTGGSVSTLTIQRTQQEDSAVYLCASSYFGTEAFFGQGTRLTVV.

The chain links TRBV4-2 to TRBJ2-5; unclear D gene. The closer fit of TRBJ2-1 to the DNA end suggests the J call may be wrong. Germline loops: CDR1 LGHNA, CDR2 YNFKEQ. CDR3 size: 15 residues. CDR3 in amino acids: CASSQVPELGNEQFF. Here the CDR3 DNA reads TGTGCCAGCAGCCAAGTCCCAGAGTTGGGCAATGAGCAGTTCTTC.

This clonotype was detected a few times. This chain uses TRBV7-2 with TRBJ2-7; D gene unclear. Near its end, the DNA agrees better with TRBJ2-5, so the J call may be wrong. Per germline, CDR1 SGHTA and CDR2 FQGNSA. CDR3 length: 13 residues. The CDR3 spells CASSTPSWETQYF. The CDR3, as DNA: TGTGCCAGCAGCACCCCCAGCTGGGAGACCCAGTACTTC.

The chain has TRBV4-1 and TRBJ2-1; 12 bases fit TRBD1. The J call may be wrong; the DNA end is better matched by TRBJ2-5. The CDR3 contains 15 residues. Germline values: CDR1 MGHRA, CDR2 YSYEKL. DNA of the CDR3: TGCGCCAGCAGCACCTGGGACAGGGGGCGAGAGACCCAGTACTTC. It yields the protein CASSTWDRGRETQYF.

The chain is built from TRBV5-1 and TRBJ2-5; 8 nucleotides match TRBD2. The J call is uncertain, as TRBJ2-7 better fits the DNA end. The CDR3 is made up of 15 amino acids. The germline V gene has CDR1 SGHRS and CDR2 YFSETQ. The CDR3 reads CASSLAQRGYYEQYF. The DNA for the CDR3 is TGCGCCAGCAGCTTGGCCCAGCGGGGGTACTACGAGCAGTACTTC.

The chain recombines TRBV10-3 with TRBJ1-3; D unclear. This CDR3 contains 15 residues. Trimming left V 4 bases short and J 1 base short, with 11 bases between. Germline-derived CDR1 and CDR2 are ENHRY and SYGVKD. DNA of the CDR3: TGTGCCATCAGTGGGGAGGGAGCTTCTGGAAACACCATATATTTT. This sequence encodes CAISGEGASGNTIYF.

This clonotype has just a few counts. V is TRBV2 and J is TRBJ2-7; no reliable D call. Germline V gene data show CDR1 as SNHLY and CDR2 as FYNNEI. This CDR3 spans 13 amino acids. Trimming stripped 4 bases from V and 2 bases from J, with 9 bases between. The CDR3 is CASSGQAPYEQYF. The CDR3 DNA is TGTGCCAGCAGTGGGCAGGCCCCCTACGAGCAGTACTTC.

V is TRBV20-1 and J is TRBJ2-2; 8 bases match TRBD1. CDR3 length: 14 amino acids. The V gene end was trimmed by 6 bases and the J gene end by 4 bases; junction bases not matched to a gene: 7. Germline CDR1 is DFQATT and CDR2 is SNEGSKA (reference sequence). The CDR3 spells CSARDRPGTGELFF. DNA for the CDR3: TGCAGTGCCAGGGACAGGCCAGGCACCGGGGAGCTGTTTTTT.

This clonotype showed up just a few times. V usage is TRBV10-3 and J usage is TRBJ2-5, with 7 bases identical to TRBD2. The last part of the DNA fits TRBJ2-1 better; the J call may be wrong. CDR1 is ENHRY and CDR2 is SYGVKD in the germline V gene. The CDR3 runs 10 residues. The CDR3 coding sequence is TGTGCCATCGGGGAGGGTGAGCAGTTCTTC. Translated: CAIGEGEQFF.

This clonotype has a handful of counts. This chain uses TRBV20-1 with TRBJ2-1; TRBD2 is a possible D gene (7 bases). This CDR3 region has 16 residues. V was clipped by 0 bases and J by 3 bases, with 15 bases between them. CDR1 and CDR2 (germline): DFQATT, SNEGSKA (reference sequence). The CDR3 protein is CSARERGPGIYNEQFF. The CDR3 DNA reads as TGCAGTGCTAGAGAGCGGGGGCCTGGGATCTACAATGAGCAGTTCTTC.

The table lists this clonotype with a few counts. The chain couples TRBV6-4 to TRBJ2-4; 8 positions match TRBD1. The CDR3 consists of 19 residues. V lost 2 bases and J lost 2; bases outside the gene matches: 14. Germline-derived CDR1 and CDR2 are MRHNA and SNTAGT. The CDR3 DNA follows: TGTGCCAGCAGTGACCCCGGACAGGGATACGGGCTAACCAAAAACATTCAGTACTTC. Its protein is CASSDPGQGYGLTKNIQYF.

This clonotype was seen more than once but under ten times. This chain uses TRBV6-2 or TRBV6-3 with TRBJ2-3; D is uncertain. Trimming removed 4 bases from V and 2 bases from J, with 13 bases in between. This CDR3 is built from 15 residues. Germline values: CDR1 MNHEY, CDR2 SVGEGT. The CDR3 sequence: CASSFWARVTDTQYF. Written as DNA, the CDR3 is TGTGCCAGCAGTTTTTGGGCAAGGGTCACAGATACGCAGTATTTT.

This chain links TRBV7-2 with TRBJ1-2, with D possibly matching TRBD1 (5 bases). Germline V CDR1 and CDR2: SGHTA, FQGNSA. This CDR3 comprises 15 residues. V lost 5 bases to trimming and J lost 8 bases, with 21 bases between them. The CDR3 protein is CASSLWGGPIEGYTF. CDR3 in DNA: TGTGCCAGCAGCCTTTGGGGGGGACCCATAGAAGGCTACACCTTC.

The chain has TRBV5-6 and TRBJ1-6; unclear D gene. The ends were cut back, 1 base at V and 7 bases at J, with 9 bases in the middle. Germline values: CDR1 SGHDT, CDR2 YYEEEE. This CDR3 region has 14 residues. CDR3 in DNA: TGTGCCAGCAGCTTGAGGCGGATCAATTCACCCCTCCACTTT. Its translation is CASSLRRINSPLHF.

This chain connects TRBV29-1 to TRBJ2-6; D unresolved. The CDR3 spans 14 residues. CDR1 is SQVTM, CDR2 ANQGSEA, per germline. With 2 bases removed from V and 1 base from J, the gap between germline ends came to 6 bases. The CDR3 protein is CSVELGSGANVLTF. As DNA, the CDR3 is TGCAGCGTTGAACTGGGATCTGGGGCCAACGTCCTGACTTTC.

This chain joins TRBV29-1 and TRBJ2-5; D is perhaps TRBD1 or TRBD2 (5 bases each). V gave up 5 bases and J gave up 9 bases, with 16 bases separating them. This CDR3 is 12 amino acids long. The germline V gene has CDR1 SQVTM and CDR2 ANQGSEA. CDR3 in DNA: TGCAGCGTTCCCGACCGGAGAGGGGCCCAGTACTTC. This codes for CSVPDRRGAQYF.

This clonotype was seen only a few times. The chain recombines TRBV10-3 with TRBJ1-2; D not certain. Deletions cut 10 bases from V and 0 bases from J, with 12 bases between. Germline assignment: CDR1 ENHRY and CDR2 SYGVKD. This CDR3 contains 13 residues. DNA for the CDR3: TGTGCCACCCTGGACTCTACTAACTATGGCTACACCTTC. It translates to CATLDSTNYGYTF.

CDR3 sequence reads: CSSGNRYTEAFF. CDR3 coding DNA: TGCAGCTCAGGGAATAGGTACACTGAAGCTTTCTTT. The genes are TRBV29-1 and TRBJ1-1; possible D gene TRBD1, 5 bases. V was pared by 8 bases and J by 3 bases, with 13 bases between. The CDR3 covers 12 residues. The germline V gene encodes CDR1 SQVTM and CDR2 ANQGSEA. The full variable domain, its missing parts supplied by reference TRBV29-1 and TRBJ1-1, is SAVISQKPSRDICQRGTSLTIQCQVDSQVTMMFWYRQQPGQSLTLIATANQGSEATYESGFVIDKFPISRPNLTFSTLTVSNMSPEDSSIYLCSSGNRYTEAFFGQGTRLTVV.

This clonotype occurred a few times. A junction boundary mismatches the germline segment, possibly from a read error. J is TRBJ2-7 and V is TRBV3-1; D is ambiguous. Germline CDR1 reads LGHDT; CDR2 reads YNNKEL (reference sequence). There are 15 residues in the CDR3. CDR3 sequence (DNA): TGCGCCAGCAGCCAAGATCTTAAGGCCCAAGAGGCCCAGTACTTC. As protein: CASSQDLKAQEAQYF.

In this sample, this clonotype turned up a few times. The rearrangement links TRBV4-3 to TRBJ2-6, with D maybe TRBD2 (6 bases). V was shortened by 0 bases and J by 1 base, with 19 bases between the two germline ends. The CDR3 is made up of 20 amino acids. CDR1 is LGHNA and CDR2 is YSLEER in the germline V gene. For the CDR3, the DNA is TGCGCCAGCAGCCAAGATAGTCGGGGGTCTAAGGTTTCTGGGGCCAACGTCCTGACTTTC. Its protein is CASSQDSRGSKVSGANVLTF.

This clonotype was seen a handful of times. The CDR3 coding sequence is TGCGCCAGCAGCTTAAGGGACACTGAAGCTTTCTTT. Encoded protein: CASSLRDTEAFF. The chain carries TRBV5-1 and TRBJ1-1; no clear D. V was shortened by 2 bases and J by 3 bases, with 5 bases between the two germline ends. The CDR3 totals 12 residues. From germline, CDR1 is SGHRS and CDR2 YFSETQ.

This clonotype was found a few times. This could be a read error, since a much larger clone is one nucleotide away. V usage is TRBV7-9 and J usage is TRBJ2-7; 8 bases line up with TRBD2. Per the germline V gene, CDR1 is SEHNR and CDR2 is FQNEAQ (reference sequence). V dropped 8 bases and J dropped 2; count of bases not matched to a gene: 8. This CDR3 contains 14 residues. The CDR3 reads CASGSTSGPYEQYF. CDR3 sequence (DNA): TGTGCCAGCGGCTCTACTAGCGGTCCCTACGAGCAGTACTTC.

There are a few counts of this clonotype. The gene calls are TRBV3-1 and TRBJ2-5; tentative D call: TRBD1 (5 bases). The CDR3 loop spans 16 amino acids. The V gene lost 2 bases and the J gene lost 5 bases, with 18 bases spanning the gap. The germline CDR1 and CDR2 sequences are LGHDT and YNNKEL (reference sequence). CDR3 residues: CASSQTGRGLTETQYF. The CDR3, as DNA: TGTGCCAGCAGCCAAACCGGAAGGGGCCTAACGGAGACCCAGTACTTC.

This clonotype has just a few counts. This rearrangement joins TRBV6-5 to TRBJ2-5; D ambiguous. V lost 4 bases and J 4 bases, leaving 7 bases between the germline ends. This CDR3 has 12 residues. CDR1 is MNHEY and CDR2 is SVGAGI in the germline V gene. CDR3 residues: CASSWNRETQYF. The DNA of the CDR3 is TGTGCCAGCAGTTGGAATCGAGAGACCCAGTACTTC.

This clonotype has ten or more counts. This chain joins TRBV9 and TRBJ2-4, with D possibly matching TRBD2 (5 bases). Trimming shortened V by 0 bases and J by 0 bases, and 19 bases separated the two germline ends. Germline CDR1 is SGDLS and CDR2 is YYNGEE. The CDR3 spans 19 residues. Written as DNA, the CDR3 is TGTGCCAGCAGCGTAGGTGAATTTGGTGGCCGGGGAGCCAAAAACATTCAGTACTTC. Translated: CASSVGEFGGRGAKNIQYF.